Listed here are 14 T cell receptor beta chains from one sample, sequenced in a study of blood T cell repertoires in COVID-19. Repertoires were generated with immunoSEQ multiplex PCR, while TCRdb's copy carries only in-frame clones and drops some. The table lists about 400,000 clones, roughly 90% of them singletons. Source material: peripheral blood. These receptor sequences come from a man aged 40-50 years with acute or convalescent COVID-19.

This clone occurred a few times. The V and J genes are TRBV19 and TRBJ2-1; 9 bases are shared with TRBD2. Unmatched junction bases numbered 2, after V lost 8 bases and J lost 0 bases. The CDR3 has 14 amino acids. CDR1 and CDR2 (germline): LNHDA, SQIVND (reference sequence). The CDR3 here is CASFSGSSYNEQFF. The DNA of the CDR3 is TGTGCCAGTTTTAGCGGGAGCTCCTACAATGAGCAGTTCTTC.

This clone has a single count. The rearrangement joins TRBV5-5 to TRBJ1-2; a possible D gene is TRBD1 (5 bases). The CDR3 is made up of 14 amino acids. The V end lost 4 bases, the J end lost 6 bases, and 16 bases lay between the germline ends. Germline CDR1 reads SGHKS; CDR2 reads YYEKEE (reference sequence). This chain's CDR3 is CASSRPGNRDGYTF. The CDR3 region has the DNA TGTGCCAGCAGCCGTCCAGGGAACCGGGATGGCTACACCTTC.

V is TRBV6-1 and J is TRBJ2-3; TRBD2 matches 11 bases. There are 17 residues in the CDR3. The V and J ends lost 1 base and 0 bases, in that order; junction bases with no gene match: 3. Per germline, CDR1 MNHNS and CDR2 SASEGT. In nucleotides, the CDR3 is TGTGCCAGCAGTGAAGTAATAGCGGGGGGGAGCACAGATACGCAGTATTTT. It yields the protein CASSEVIAGGSTDTQYF.

The genes are TRBV27 and TRBJ1-2, with 8 bases aligning to TRBD1. V shed 6 bases and J 4 bases; nucleotides not matched to a gene: 7. CDR1 and CDR2 (germline): MNHEY, SMNVEV (reference sequence). This CDR3 spans 14 amino acids. CDR3 loop: CASRMTGARYGYTF. The CDR3 DNA follows: TGTGCCAGCAGGATGACAGGGGCGCGCTATGGCTACACCTTC.

The V and J genes are TRBV6-1 and TRBJ1-1; D is perhaps TRBD1 (6 bases). With 3 bases removed from V and 5 bases from J, the gap between germline ends came to 10 bases. Per the germline V gene, CDR1 is MNHNS and CDR2 is SASEGT. This CDR3 region has 13 residues. The chain's CDR3 is CASSDGQRTEAFF. In nucleotides, the CDR3 is TGTGCCAGCAGTGACGGACAGCGGACTGAAGCTTTCTTT.

The chain carries TRBV19 and TRBJ2-1; TRBD1 matches 9 bases. V shed 6 bases, J shed 7 bases, and the junction held 16 bases outside the gene matches. Germline V gene lookup returns CDR1 LNHDA and CDR2 SQIVND (reference sequence). The CDR3 has 17 amino acids. This CDR3 reads CASRNIIGGTGTNEQFF. The CDR3 nucleotides read TGTGCCAGTAGAAATATAATAGGCGGGACAGGGACGAATGAGCAGTTCTTC.

The chain couples TRBV27 to TRBJ2-3; 7 positions agree with TRBD2. CDR3 length: 16 amino acids. CDR1 MNHEY and CDR2 SMNVEV come from the germline V gene (reference sequence). V lost 3 bases and J lost 3; bases outside the gene matches: 9. The CDR3 loop reads CASSFYAGDRTDTQYF. The CDR3 coding sequence is TGTGCCAGCAGTTTTTATGCGGGAGACCGGACAGATACGCAGTATTTT.

V usage is TRBV5-1 and J usage is TRBJ1-5, with D maybe TRBD1 (6 bases). V lost 0 bases, J lost 4 bases, and 11 bases lay in between. Germline V gene lookup returns CDR1 SGHRS and CDR2 YFSETQ. The CDR3 spans 15 residues. The CDR3, as DNA: TGCGCCAGCAGCTTGGGGGGGCAGGGTAATCAGCCCCAGCATTTT. This sequence encodes CASSLGGQGNQPQHF.

This chain joins TRBV7-9 and TRBJ2-7; no reliable D call. Trimming cost V 3 bases and J 4 bases, with 13 bases left between them. The length of the CDR3 is 14 residues. Per the germline V gene, CDR1 is SEHNR and CDR2 is FQNEAQ (reference sequence). The CDR3, as DNA: TGTGCCAGCAGCTTTTCTAGTGGCGGTTACGAGCAGTACTTC. Translated: CASSFSSGGYEQYF. The full variable domain, in which reference TRBV7-9 and TRBJ2-7 provide the parts outside the CDR3, is DTGVSQNPRHKITKRGQNVTFRCDPISEHNRLYWYRQTLGQGPEFLTYFQNEAQLEKSRLLSDRFSAERPKGSFSTLEIQRTEQGDSAMYLCASSFSSGGYEQYFGPGTRLTVT.

In nucleotides, the CDR3 is TGTGCCAGCAGCCTCAACTGGGGGGGTAACTATGGCTACACCTTC. Amino acid sequence: CASSLNWGGNYGYTF. V is TRBV5-4 and J is TRBJ1-2, with D possibly matching TRBD1 (5 bases). V lost 4 bases and J 1 base, leaving 14 bases between the germline ends. CDR3 length: 15 residues. Germline values: CDR1 SGHNT, CDR2 YYREEE (reference sequence). Combining the CDR3 with reference TRBV5-4 and TRBJ1-2 gives the whole variable domain ETGVTQSPTHLIKTRGQQVTLRCSSQSGHNTVSWYQQALGQGPQFIFQYYREEENGRGNFPPRFSGLQFPNYSSELNVNALELDDSALYLCASSLNWGGNYGYTFGSGTRLTVV.

The J gene is TRBJ1-1, the V gene TRBV19, with D uncertain. The germline V gene has CDR1 LNHDA and CDR2 SQIVND (reference sequence). V lost 3 bases to trimming and J lost 3 bases, with 14 bases between them. The CDR3 runs 15 residues. CDR3 loop: CASSMWREADTEAFF. As DNA, the CDR3 is TGTGCCAGTAGTATGTGGAGGGAGGCGGACACTGAAGCTTTCTTT.

This clone was seen only once. This chain links TRBV3-1 (or the pseudogene TRBV3-2) with TRBJ2-5; TRBD2 agrees at 9 bases. V lost 7 bases, J lost 3 bases, and 3 bases stayed unmatched. Per the germline V gene, CDR1 is LGHDT and CDR2 is YNNKEL (reference sequence). This CDR3 is built from 13 residues. DNA of the CDR3: TGTGCCAGCACCCGACTAGCGGAAGAGACCCAGTACTTC. It translates to CASTRLAEETQYF.

V gene TRBV28 combines with J gene TRBJ1-1; the D gene is possibly TRBD1 (5 bases). Germline CDR1 reads MDHEN; CDR2 reads SYDVKM. V was trimmed by 5 bases and J by 11 bases, leaving 21 bases between them. The CDR3 is made up of 14 amino acids. The chain's CDR3 is CASSTGDLRAGAFF. CDR3 DNA: TGTGCCAGCAGTACGGGGGATTTAAGGGCGGGGGCTTTCTTT.

The chain has TRBV13 and TRBJ2-6; unclear D gene. CDR1 and CDR2 from the germline V gene are PRHDT and FYEKMQ (reference sequence). Deletions cut 3 bases from V and 2 bases from J, with 8 bases between. The CDR3 runs 15 residues. The CDR3 loop is CASSFRVAGANVLTF. CDR3 in DNA: TGTGCCAGCAGCTTCCGGGTCGCTGGGGCCAACGTCCTGACTTTC.